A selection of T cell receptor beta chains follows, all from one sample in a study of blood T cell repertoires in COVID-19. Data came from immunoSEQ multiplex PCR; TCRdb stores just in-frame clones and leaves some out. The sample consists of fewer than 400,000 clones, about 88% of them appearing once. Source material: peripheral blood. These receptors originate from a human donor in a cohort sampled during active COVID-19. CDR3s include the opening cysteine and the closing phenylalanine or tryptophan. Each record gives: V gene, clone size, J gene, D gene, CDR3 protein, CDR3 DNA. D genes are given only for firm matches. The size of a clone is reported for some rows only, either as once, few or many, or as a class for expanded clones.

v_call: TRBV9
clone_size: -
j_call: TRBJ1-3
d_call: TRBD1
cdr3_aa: CASSVDLDRGNTIYF
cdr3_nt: TGTGCCAGCAGCGTAGACCTGGACAGGGGAAACACCATATATTTT

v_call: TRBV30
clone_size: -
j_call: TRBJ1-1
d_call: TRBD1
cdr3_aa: CAWSAYRGSEAFF
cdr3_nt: TGTGCCTGGAGTGCCTACAGGGGGTCAGAAGCTTTCTTT

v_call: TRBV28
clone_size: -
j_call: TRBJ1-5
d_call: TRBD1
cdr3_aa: CASSFMPGTGLDQPQHF
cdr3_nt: TGTGCCAGCAGTTTTATGCCGGGGACAGGGTTGGATCAGCCCCAGCATTTT

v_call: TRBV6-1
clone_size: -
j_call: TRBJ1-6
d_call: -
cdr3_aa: CASSEAYRNSPLHF
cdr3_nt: TGTGCCAGCAGTGAAGCCTACAGGAATTCACCCCTCCACTTT

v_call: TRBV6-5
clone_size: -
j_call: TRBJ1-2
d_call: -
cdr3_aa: CASRPSGVTNYGYTF
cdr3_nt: TGTGCCAGCAGGCCCTCGGGAGTCACTAACTATGGCTACACCTTC

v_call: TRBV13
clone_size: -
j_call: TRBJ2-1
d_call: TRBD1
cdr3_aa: CASSETGTEGYNEQFF
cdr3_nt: TGTGCCAGCAGCGAGACCGGGACAGAGGGATACAATGAGCAGTTCTTC

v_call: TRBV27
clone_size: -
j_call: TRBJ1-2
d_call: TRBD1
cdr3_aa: CASSPTGLGYTF
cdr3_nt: TGTGCCAGCAGCCCGACAGGGCTGGGCTACACCTTC

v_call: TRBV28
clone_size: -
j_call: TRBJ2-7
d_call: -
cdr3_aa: CASSLQTYEQYF
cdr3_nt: TGTGCCAGCAGTTTACAAACCTACGAGCAGTACTTC

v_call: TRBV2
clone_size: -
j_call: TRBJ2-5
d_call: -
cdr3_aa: CASRTGYQETQYF
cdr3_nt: TGTGCCAGCAGGACAGGTTATCAAGAGACCCAGTACTTC

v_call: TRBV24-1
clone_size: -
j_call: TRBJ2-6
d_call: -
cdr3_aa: CATSDPRHLSGANVLTF
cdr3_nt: TGTGCCACCAGTGATCCTCGACATCTCTCTGGGGCCAACGTCCTGACTTTC

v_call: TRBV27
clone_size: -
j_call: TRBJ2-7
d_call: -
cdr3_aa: CASSTPGAGVPEQYF
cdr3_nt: TGTGCCAGCAGTACTCCAGGGGCCGGAGTTCCCGAGCAGTACTTC

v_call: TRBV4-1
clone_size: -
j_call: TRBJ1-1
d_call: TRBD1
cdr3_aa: CASSQDQGGNTEAFF
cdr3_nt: TGCGCCAGCAGCCAAGATCAGGGGGGGAACACTGAAGCTTTCTTT

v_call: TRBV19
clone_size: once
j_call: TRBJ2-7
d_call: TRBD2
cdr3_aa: CASGSGRMYEQYF
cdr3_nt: TGTGCCAGTGGAAGCGGGAGAATGTACGAGCAGTACTTC

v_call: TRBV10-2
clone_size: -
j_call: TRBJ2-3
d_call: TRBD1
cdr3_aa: CASSESEQGSTDTQYF
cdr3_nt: TGCGCCAGCAGTGAGTCTGAACAGGGGAGCACAGATACGCAGTATTTT

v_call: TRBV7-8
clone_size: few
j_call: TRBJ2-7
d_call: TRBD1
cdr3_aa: CASSFGTGRSYEQYF
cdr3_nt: TGTGCCAGCAGCTTTGGGACAGGTCGCTCCTACGAGCAGTACTTC

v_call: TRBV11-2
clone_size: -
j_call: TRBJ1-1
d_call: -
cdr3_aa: CASSLAVAGTEAFF
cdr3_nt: TGTGCCAGCAGCTTAGCGGTTGCGGGCACTGAAGCTTTCTTT

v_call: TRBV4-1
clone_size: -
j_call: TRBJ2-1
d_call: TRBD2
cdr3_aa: CASSQGTSPYNEQFF
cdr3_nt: TGCGCCAGCAGCCAAGGGACTAGCCCTTACAATGAGCAGTTCTTC

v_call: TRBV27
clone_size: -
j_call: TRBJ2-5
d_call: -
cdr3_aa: CASSLRGETQYF
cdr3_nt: TGTGCCAGCAGTTTACGGGGAGAGACCCAGTACTTC

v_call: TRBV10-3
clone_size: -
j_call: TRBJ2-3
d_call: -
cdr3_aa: CAISYRDTDTQYF
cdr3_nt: TGTGCCATCAGCTACCGGGACACAGATACGCAGTATTTT

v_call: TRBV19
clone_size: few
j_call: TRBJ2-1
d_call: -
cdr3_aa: CASSKGGLTNEQFF
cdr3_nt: TGTGCCAGTAGTAAGGGGGGACTAACCAATGAGCAGTTCTTC

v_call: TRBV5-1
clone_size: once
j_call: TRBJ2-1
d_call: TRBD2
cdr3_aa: CASSLGTSGRNEQFF
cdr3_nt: TGCGCCAGCAGCCTCGGGACTAGCGGGAGGAATGAGCAGTTCTTC

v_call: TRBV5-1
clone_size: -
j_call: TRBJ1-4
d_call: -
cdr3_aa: CASSLAQTNEKLFF
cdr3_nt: TGCGCCAGCAGCTTAGCACAGACTAATGAAAAACTGTTTTTT

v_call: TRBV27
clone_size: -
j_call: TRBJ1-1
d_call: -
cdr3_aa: CASRPPTGGTEAFF
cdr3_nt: TGTGCCAGCAGGCCCCCGACCGGAGGGACTGAAGCTTTCTTT

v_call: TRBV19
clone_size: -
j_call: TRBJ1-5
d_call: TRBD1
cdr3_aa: CASSAYGTDHRGNQPQHF
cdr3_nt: TGTGCCAGTAGTGCCTACGGGACGGACCACAGGGGGAATCAGCCCCAGCATTTT

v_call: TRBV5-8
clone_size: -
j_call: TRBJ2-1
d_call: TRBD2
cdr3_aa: CASPMGLAAETSYNEQFF
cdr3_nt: TGTGCCAGCCCCATGGGGCTAGCGGCCGAAACCTCCTACAATGAGCAGTTCTTC

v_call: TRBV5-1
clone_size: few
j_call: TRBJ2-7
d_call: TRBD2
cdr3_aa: CASSFYSSGLYEQYF
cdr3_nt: TGCGCCAGCAGCTTCTATTCTAGCGGACTCTACGAGCAGTACTTC

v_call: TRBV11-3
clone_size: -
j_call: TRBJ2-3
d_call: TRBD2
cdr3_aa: CASSSSGGAGTDTQYF
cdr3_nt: TGTGCCAGCAGCTCATCGGGGGGGGCGGGGACAGATACGCAGTATTTT

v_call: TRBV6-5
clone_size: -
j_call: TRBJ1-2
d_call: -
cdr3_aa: CASSLETNYGYTF
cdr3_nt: TGTGCCAGCAGCTTGGAGACTAACTATGGCTACACCTTC

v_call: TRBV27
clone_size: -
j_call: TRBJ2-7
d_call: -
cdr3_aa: CASSPIITYEQYF
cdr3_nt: TGTGCCAGCAGCCCTATTATTACGTACGAGCAGTACTTC

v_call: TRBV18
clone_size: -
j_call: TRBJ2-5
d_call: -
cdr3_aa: CASSPASVEQETQYF
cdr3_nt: TGTGCCAGCTCACCCGCTAGCGTAGAACAAGAGACCCAGTACTTC

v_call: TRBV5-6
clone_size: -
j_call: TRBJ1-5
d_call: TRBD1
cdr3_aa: CASSRTGVLYQPQHF
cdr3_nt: TGTGCCAGCAGCAGGACAGGGGTCTTGTATCAGCCCCAGCATTTT

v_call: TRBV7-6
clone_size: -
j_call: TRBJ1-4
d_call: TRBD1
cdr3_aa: CASSLGAGDRGSGFF
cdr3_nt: TGTGCCAGCAGCTTAGGGGCGGGGGACAGGGGGTCGGGTTTTTTT

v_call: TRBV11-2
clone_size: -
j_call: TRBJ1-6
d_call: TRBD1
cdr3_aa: CASSPRDSRVSPLHF
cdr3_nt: TGTGCCAGCAGCCCCAGGGACAGTAGGGTTTCACCCCTCCACTTT

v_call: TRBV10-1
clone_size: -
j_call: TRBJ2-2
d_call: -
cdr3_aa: CASSESRTARDTGELFF
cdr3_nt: TGCGCCAGCAGTGAGTCGCGAACGGCCCGGGACACCGGGGAGCTGTTTTTT

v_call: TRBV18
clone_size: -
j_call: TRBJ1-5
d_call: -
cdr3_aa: CASSRMTNSNQPQHF
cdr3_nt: TGTGCCAGCTCACGGATGACAAATAGCAATCAGCCCCAGCATTTT

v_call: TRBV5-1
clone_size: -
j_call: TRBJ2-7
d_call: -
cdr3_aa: CAARLGRPGEVCEQYF
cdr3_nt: TGCGCCGCCCGGTTGGGGCGGCCCGGGGAGGTATGCGAGCAGTACTTC

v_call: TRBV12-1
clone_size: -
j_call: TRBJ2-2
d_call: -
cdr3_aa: CASSLSSGRDTGELFF
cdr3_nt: TGTGCCAGCAGCTTAAGTAGCGGGAGAGACACCGGGGAGCTGTTTTTT

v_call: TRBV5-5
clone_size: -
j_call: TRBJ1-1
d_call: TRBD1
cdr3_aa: CASTTGDISPSEAFF
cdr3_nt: TGTGCCAGCACCACAGGGGACATCTCTCCCAGTGAAGCTTTCTTT

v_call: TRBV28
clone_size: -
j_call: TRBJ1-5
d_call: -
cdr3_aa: CASSSGINQPQHF
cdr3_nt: TGTGCCAGCAGTTCCGGGATCAATCAGCCCCAGCATTTT

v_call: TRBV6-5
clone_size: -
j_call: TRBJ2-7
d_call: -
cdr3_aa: CASSRGGETANEQYF
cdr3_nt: TGTGCCAGCAGCCGAGGCGGGGAGACAGCGAACGAGCAGTACTTC

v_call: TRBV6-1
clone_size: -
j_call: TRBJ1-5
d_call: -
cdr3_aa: CASSETDNQPQHF
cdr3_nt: TGTGCCAGCAGTGAAACAGACAATCAGCCCCAGCATTTT

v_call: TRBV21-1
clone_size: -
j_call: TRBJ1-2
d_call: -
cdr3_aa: CASSPCPLYGYTF
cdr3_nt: TGTGCCAGCAGCCCCTGCCCACTATATGGCTACACCTTC

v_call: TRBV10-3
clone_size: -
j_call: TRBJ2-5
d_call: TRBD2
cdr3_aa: CATSGSGEETQYF
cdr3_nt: TGTGCCACTAGCGGGAGTGGGGAGGAGACCCAGTACTTC

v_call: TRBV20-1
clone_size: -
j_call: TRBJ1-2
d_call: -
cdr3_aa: CSASRLQGTDGYTF
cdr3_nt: TGCAGTGCTAGTCGACTGCAGGGAACGGATGGCTACACCTTC

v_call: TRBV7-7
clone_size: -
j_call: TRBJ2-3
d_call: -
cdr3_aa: CASSLALADTQYF
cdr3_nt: TGTGCCAGCAGCTTGGCCCTAGCAGATACGCAGTATTTT

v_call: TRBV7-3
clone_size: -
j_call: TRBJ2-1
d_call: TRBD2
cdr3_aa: CASSLTAGVIINEQFF
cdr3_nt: TGTGCCAGCAGCTTAACAGCGGGAGTTATTATCAATGAGCAGTTCTTC

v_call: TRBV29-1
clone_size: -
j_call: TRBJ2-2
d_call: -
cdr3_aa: CSVRRQGQNANTGELFF
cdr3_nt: TGCAGCGTTAGAAGGCAGGGGCAAAACGCGAACACCGGGGAGCTGTTTTTT

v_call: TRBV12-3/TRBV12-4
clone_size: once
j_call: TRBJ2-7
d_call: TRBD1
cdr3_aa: CASSYRGEQYF
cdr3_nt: TGTGCCAGCAGTTACAGGGGCGAGCAGTACTTC

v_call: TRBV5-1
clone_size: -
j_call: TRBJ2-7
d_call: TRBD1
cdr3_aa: CASSLVVVGQAHYEQYF
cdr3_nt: TGCGCCAGCAGCTTGGTGGTCGTAGGACAGGCCCACTACGAGCAGTACTTC